The sequence of this T cell receptor (beta chain) was determined in a study of long-term antiretroviral therapy in people with HIV. Study-level results: Post-ART diversity increased but stayed below transplant donor controls.

Researchers report immunoSEQ v3.0 was run at survey level. Sequencing was performed with immunoSEQ multiplex PCR; in TCRdb, only in-frame clones are kept and a portion is missing. The sample carries more than 20,000 clones, around 87% recorded once. Concerning this clone itself: The antigen is not known.

Looked up from germline, CDR1 is ENHRY and CDR2 is SYGVKD. The CDR3 runs to 14 residues. The V segment lost 10 bases and the J segment 7 bases; nucleotides outside the gene matches: 10. J is TRBJ1-4 and V is TRBV10-3; 9 positions match TRBD1. This TCR derives from a woman in her thirties with HIV. The input for sequencing was unsorted PBMCs, taken 1.9 years after starting antiretroviral therapy. CDR3 DNA sequence: TGTGCCACGCGAACTCCGGGACAGGGTGAAAAACTGTTTTTT. Translated, it gives CATRTPGQGEKLFF.